These 9 T cell receptor beta chains originate from one sample sequenced in a study of blood T cell repertoires in COVID-19 (dated by TCRdb to about 2020). Library preparation used the immunoSEQ multiplex PCR assay. TCRdb holds this immuneACCESS table with in-frame rearrangements only. Some clones are missing; in checked studies, unresolved V genes explain under half, and the rest has no known cause. The sample records about 200,000 clones, over 75% of which are singletons. The ten largest clones capture 4.5% to 5.5% of the sample. Material: peripheral blood. The receptors were sampled from a woman aged 40-49 years with acute or convalescent COVID-19.

V usage is TRBV27 and J usage is TRBJ1-2, with TRBD1 identical over 7 bases. With 4 bases clipped from V and 7 bases from J, the junction kept 9 bases outside the gene matches. This CDR3 comprises 14 residues. CDR1 is MNHEY, CDR2 SMNVEV, per germline (reference sequence). The CDR3 sequence: CASSWDRARGGYTF. Written as DNA, the CDR3 is TGTGCCAGCAGTTGGGACAGAGCGAGGGGTGGCTACACCTTC.

This clone was found a few times. CDR3 in DNA: TGCGCCAGCAGCCAATCGGCACAGGGATATGGCTACACCTTC. Translating it yields CASSQSAQGYGYTF. The chain links TRBV4-1 to TRBJ1-2; tentative D call: TRBD1 (6 bases). Trimming removed 2 bases from V and 5 bases from J, with 12 bases in between. Germline CDR1 and CDR2: MGHRA and YSYEKL. CDR3 length equals 14 residues.

For this clone: Within the sample, other DNA sequences also encode this same CDR3. The gene calls are TRBV18 and TRBJ1-2; 7 bases align to TRBD1. The CDR3 consists of 13 residues. Trimming took 3 bases from V and 3 from J; bases not matched to a gene: 1. Per germline, CDR1 KGHSH and CDR2 LQKENI. CDR3 in DNA: TGTGCCAGCTCACCCGGACAGGACTATGGCTACACCTTC. It is translated as CASSPGQDYGYTF.

The chain recombines TRBV7-3 with TRBJ2-3; TRBD2 matches 9 bases. Germline V gene data show CDR1 as SGHTA and CDR2 as FQGTGA. This CDR3 contains 15 residues. V lost 3 bases to trimming and J lost 0 bases; unmatched junction nucleotides: 1. CDR3 in amino acids: CASSFAGGSTDTQYF. CDR3 nucleotides: TGTGCCAGCAGCTTTGCGGGGGGGAGCACAGATACGCAGTATTTT.

The rearrangement uses TRBV5-1 and TRBJ1-1; TRBD1 matches 7 bases. Germline loops: CDR1 SGHRS, CDR2 YFSETQ. The V segment lost 0 bases and the J segment 6 bases; nucleotides outside the gene matches: 8. The CDR3 is 15 amino acids. CDR3 coding DNA: TGCGCCAGCAGCTTGGGACAGGGTAGGTCAGCTGAAGCTTTCTTT. Its protein product is CASSLGQGRSAEAFF.

The V call is TRBV5-8, the J call TRBJ1-2; D is unclear. V was clipped by 6 bases and J by 5 bases, with 17 bases between them. CDR1 and CDR2 (germline): SGHTS, YDEGEE. CDR3 length: 14 residues. The CDR3 coding sequence is TGTGCCAGCACCACAAACGGCGGTCTTTATGGCTACACCTTC. Encoded protein: CASTTNGGLYGYTF. Based on the CDR3 plus reference TRBV5-8 and TRBJ1-2, the full variable domain is EAGVTQSPTHLIKTRGQQATLRCSPISGHTSVYWYQQALGLGLQFLLWYDEGEERNRGNFPPRFSGRQFPNYSSELNVNALELEDSALYLCASTTNGGLYGYTFGSGTRLTVV.

The chain couples TRBV21-1 to TRBJ2-7; TRBD1, the table's D call, was not compared with the DNA. TRBV21-1 is a documented pseudogene. This CDR3 comprises 14 residues. The CDR3 DNA is TGTGCCAGCAGCGAACACGACAGGGCCTACGAGCAGTACGTC. Translated, it gives CASSEHDRAYEQYV.

J is TRBJ2-3 and V is TRBV5-1, with D possibly being TRBD2 (6 bases). The CDR3 length is 13 residues. V was shortened by 4 bases and J by 9 bases, with 15 bases between the two germline ends. Germline V lookup: CDR1 SGHRS, CDR2 YFSETQ. CDR3 nucleotide sequence: TGCGCCAGCAGCAGGGGCGGGACCGAGACGCAGTATTTT. Amino acids: CASSRGGTETQYF.

The chain recombines TRBV20-1 with TRBJ2-5, with TRBD2 matching 8 bases. CDR3 length: 15 amino acids. V was pared by 3 bases and J by 2 bases, with 8 bases of the junction left unmatched. Germline V gene lookup returns CDR1 DFQATT and CDR2 SNEGSKA (reference sequence). CDR3 bases: TGCAGTGCTAGTGGTAGCGGGGTCCAGCAAGAGACCCAGTACTTC. This gives the protein CSASGSGVQQETQYF.